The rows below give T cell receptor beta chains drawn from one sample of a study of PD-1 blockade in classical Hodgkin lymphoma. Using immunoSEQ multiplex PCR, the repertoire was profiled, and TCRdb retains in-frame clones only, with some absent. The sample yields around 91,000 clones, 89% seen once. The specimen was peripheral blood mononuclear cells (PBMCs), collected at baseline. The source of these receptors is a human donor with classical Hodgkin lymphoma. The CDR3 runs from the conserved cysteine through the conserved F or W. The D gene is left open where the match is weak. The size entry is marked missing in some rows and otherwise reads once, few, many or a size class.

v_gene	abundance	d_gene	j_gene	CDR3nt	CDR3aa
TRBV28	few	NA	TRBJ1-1	TGTGCCAGCAGTTTATTGGGATTTATGAACACTGAAGCTTTCTTT	CASSLLGFMNTEAFF
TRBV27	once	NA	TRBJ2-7	TGTGCCAGCAGTGGGCCGGAGGGGGGTGTAGGGACCTACGAGCAGTACTTC	CASSGPEGGVGTYEQYF
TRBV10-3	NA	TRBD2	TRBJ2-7	TGTGCCAGCAAGGTTTCGGCTAGCGGCCTCTACGAGCAGTACTTC	CASKVSASGLYEQYF
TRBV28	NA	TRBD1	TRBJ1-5	TGTGCCAGCAGTTTGCTTAGACAGGGAGGATTGCCCCAGCATTTT	CASSLLRQGGLPQHF
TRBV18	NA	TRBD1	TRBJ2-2	TGTGCCAGCTCACCGCGACAGGGGGGGAACACCGGGGAGCTGTTTTTT	CASSPRQGGNTGELFF
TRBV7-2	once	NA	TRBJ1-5	TGTGCCAGCAGCCCCACGGGAGGACAGCCCCAGCATTTT	CASSPTGGQPQHF
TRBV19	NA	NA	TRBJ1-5	TGTGCCAGTAGTTTCGCGGACGGAGTTTATAGCAATCAGCCCCAGCATTTT	CASSFADGVYSNQPQHF
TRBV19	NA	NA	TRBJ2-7	TGTGCCAGTAGTATATCCCTAGTTCTCCAAATCTACGAGCAGTACTTC	CASSISLVLQIYEQYF
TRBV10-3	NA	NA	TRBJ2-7	TGTGCCATCAGTGAAGGGACAACCACCCTCTACGAGCAGTACTTC	CAISEGTTTLYEQYF
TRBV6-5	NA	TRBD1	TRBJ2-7	TGTGCCAGCAGTTACTCGGGGACAGTCTCCTACGAGCAGTACTTC	CASSYSGTVSYEQYF